This is a list of T cell receptor beta chains from one sample in a study of T cell responses to AZD1222 COVID-19 vaccine. The data were produced by immunoSEQ multiplex PCR, yet TCRdb's version contains in-frame clones alone and is incomplete. The table includes more than 80,000 clones, 80% to 95% detected once. This sample comprised peripheral blood, obtained 28 days after the second AZD1222 dose. The receptors were gathered from an adult who received the AZD1222 COVID-19 vaccine. Both conserved end residues are part of each CDR3. Fields, in order: D gene, V gene, J gene, clone size, CDR3 DNA, CDR3 protein. D genes are given only for firm matches. The size of a clone is reported for some rows only, either as once, few or many, or as a class for expanded clones.

NA	TRBV7-2	TRBJ1-6	NA	TGTGCCAGCAGCCGCGGGACACCAAATTCACCCCTCCACTTT	CASSRGTPNSPLHF
TRBD1	TRBV4-3	TRBJ1-6	NA	TGCGCCAGCAGCAGAACAGGGGACTCACCCCTCCACTTT	CASSRTGDSPLHF
NA	TRBV7-6	TRBJ2-5	NA	TGTGCCAGCAGGGGGCCGGGGACCCAGTACTTC	CASRGPGTQYF
TRBD1	TRBV7-3	TRBJ1-1	NA	TGTGCCAGCAGCTCACCGACAGGGGTTGGGAAGAACACTGAAGCTTTCTTT	CASSSPTGVGKNTEAFF
NA	TRBV15	TRBJ1-5	NA	TGTGCCACCAGCAGTGAGGGCCACGCTTATCAGCCCCAGCATTTT	CATSSEGHAYQPQHF
NA	TRBV29-1	TRBJ2-1	NA	TGCAGCGGCCACCGGGACTACAATGAGCAGTTCTTC	CSGHRDYNEQFF
TRBD1	TRBV6-5	TRBJ2-1	NA	TGTGCCAGCAGTACAGACAGGGGGCTCGATGAGCAGTTCTTC	CASSTDRGLDEQFF
NA	TRBV19	TRBJ1-2	NA	TGTGCCAGTAGTTCATCAAACAGGGCCAGTTCCTATGGCTACACCTTC	CASSSSNRASSYGYTF
NA	TRBV5-6	TRBJ2-3	NA	TGTGCCAGCAGCTTGACCGGGACTCGTAGCACAGATACGCAGTATTTT	CASSLTGTRSTDTQYF
TRBD2	TRBV3-1/TRBV3-2	TRBJ2-5	NA	TGTGCCAGCAGCCAAGCGGGGGGGCGGAAGACCCAGTACTTC	CASSQAGGRKTQYF
TRBD1	TRBV6-5	TRBJ2-7	NA	TGTGCCAGCAGTTACTCCCGCCGGGACAGTGCCTACGAGCAGTACTTC	CASSYSRRDSAYEQYF
NA	TRBV19	TRBJ1-5	NA	TGTGCCAGTAGACCTGAGGGGGGAAGTCAGCCCCAGCATTTT	CASRPEGGSQPQHF
NA	TRBV9	TRBJ1-1	NA	TGTGCCAGCAGCGTCTTAGGGGGGAGCACTGAAGCTTTCTTT	CASSVLGGSTEAFF
TRBD1	TRBV6-5	TRBJ1-5	once	TGTGCCAGCAGCGACGGACAGGGTCCGAAGCCCCAGCATTTT	CASSDGQGPKPQHF
NA	TRBV28	TRBJ1-4	NA	TGTGCCAGCAACGGGGGGCCCGCAACTAATGAAAAACTGTTTTTT	CASNGGPATNEKLFF
NA	TRBV5-8	TRBJ1-1	NA	TGTGCCAGCAGCTTGGCCATGATGACAGAGATGAACACTGAAGCTTTCTTT	CASSLAMMTEMNTEAFF
NA	TRBV19	TRBJ1-1	NA	TGTGCCAGTAGTATGATAGGCCAGGGCCCCACTGAAGCTTTCTTT	CASSMIGQGPTEAFF
TRBD1	TRBV28	TRBJ2-7	NA	TGTGCCAGCAGTATAAACAGGGGCGAGCAGTACTTC	CASSINRGEQYF
TRBD1	TRBV30	TRBJ1-2	NA	TGTGCCTGGGGACAGGGGGAGGACACCTTC	CAWGQGEDTF
NA	TRBV3-1/TRBV3-2	TRBJ1-2	NA	TGTGCCAGCAGCCAAGAACCGGTTCAAGGTGGCTACACCTTC	CASSQEPVQGGYTF
NA	TRBV11-2	TRBJ1-2	NA	TGTGCCAGCAGCTTAGGTACAGGGTATGGCTACACCTTC	CASSLGTGYGYTF
NA	TRBV2	TRBJ2-5	NA	TGTGCCAGCAGTGGGGGACCAGTGCCAGAGACCCAGTACTTC	CASSGGPVPETQYF
NA	TRBV5-1	TRBJ2-2	NA	TGCGCCAGCAGCTTGAGTAATAGCGGGAACACCGGGGAGCTGTTTTTT	CASSLSNSGNTGELFF
NA	TRBV5-6	TRBJ1-1	NA	TGTGCCAGCAGCTCTCAGGGGCCCCTAATGAACACTGAAGCTTTCTTT	CASSSQGPLMNTEAFF
NA	TRBV19	TRBJ1-2	NA	TGTGCCAGTAGTATATCTGGAGATGCTGGCTACACCTTC	CASSISGDAGYTF
TRBD2	TRBV28	TRBJ2-7	NA	TGTGCCAGCAGTCCGATAATCCCTTCGGGGGGGCCTTCCTCCTACGAGCAGTACTTC	CASSPIIPSGGPSSYEQYF
TRBD1	TRBV7-3	TRBJ1-2	NA	TGTGCCAGCAGCCCCGGACAGGGTCATCTCTATGGCTACACCTTC	CASSPGQGHLYGYTF
TRBD2	TRBV7-2	TRBJ2-1	NA	TGTGCCAGCAGCTTAGCGACTAGCGGGGGGGGATACAATGAGCAGTTCTTC	CASSLATSGGGYNEQFF
NA	TRBV5-4	TRBJ1-2	NA	TGTGCCAGCAGCTTTGATGATTACACCTATGGCTACACCTTC	CASSFDDYTYGYTF
NA	TRBV7-8	TRBJ1-1	NA	TGTGCCAGCAGCTTAGTAGGTCCCGGGGTTGAAGCTTTCTTT	CASSLVGPGVEAFF